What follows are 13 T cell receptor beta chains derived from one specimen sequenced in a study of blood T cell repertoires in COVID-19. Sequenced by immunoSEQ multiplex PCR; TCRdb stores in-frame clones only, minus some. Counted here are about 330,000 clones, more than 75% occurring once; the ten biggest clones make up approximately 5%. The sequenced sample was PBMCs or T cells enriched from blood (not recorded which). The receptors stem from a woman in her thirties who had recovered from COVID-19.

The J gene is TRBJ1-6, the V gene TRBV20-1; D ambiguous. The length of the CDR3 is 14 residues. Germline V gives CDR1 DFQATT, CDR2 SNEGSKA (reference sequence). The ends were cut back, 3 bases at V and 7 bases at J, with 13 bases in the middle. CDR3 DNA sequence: TGCAGTGCTAGTACAGCTGCGGGCAATTCACCCCTCCACTTT. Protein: CSASTAAGNSPLHF.

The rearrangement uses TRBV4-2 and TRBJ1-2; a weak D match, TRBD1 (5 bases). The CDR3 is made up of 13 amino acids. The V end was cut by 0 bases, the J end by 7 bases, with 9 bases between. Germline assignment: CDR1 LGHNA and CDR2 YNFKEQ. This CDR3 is CASSQDREAGYTF. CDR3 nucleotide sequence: TGTGCCAGCAGCCAAGACAGGGAAGCTGGCTACACCTTC.

This CDR3 is CAWSAGRHTQYF. CDR3 nucleotide sequence: TGTGCCTGGAGTGCGGGGAGACATACGCAGTATTTT. The chain joins TRBV30 to TRBJ2-3; tentatively, D is TRBD2 (5 bases). The CDR3 is 12 residues long. Germline V lookup: CDR1 GTSNPN, CDR2 SVGIG (reference sequence). V was shortened by 1 base and J by 7 bases, with 9 bases between the two germline ends.

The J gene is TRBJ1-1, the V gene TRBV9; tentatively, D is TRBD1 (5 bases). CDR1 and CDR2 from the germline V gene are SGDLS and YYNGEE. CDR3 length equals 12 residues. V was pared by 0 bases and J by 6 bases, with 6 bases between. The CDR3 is CASSVGTPEAFF. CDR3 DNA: TGTGCCAGCAGCGTAGGGACACCTGAAGCTTTCTTT.

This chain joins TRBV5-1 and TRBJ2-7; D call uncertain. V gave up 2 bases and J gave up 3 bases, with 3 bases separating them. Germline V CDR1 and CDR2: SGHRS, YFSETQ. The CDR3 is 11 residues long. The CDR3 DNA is TGCGCCAGCAGCTTCAACTACGAGCAGTACTTC. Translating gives CASSFNYEQYF.

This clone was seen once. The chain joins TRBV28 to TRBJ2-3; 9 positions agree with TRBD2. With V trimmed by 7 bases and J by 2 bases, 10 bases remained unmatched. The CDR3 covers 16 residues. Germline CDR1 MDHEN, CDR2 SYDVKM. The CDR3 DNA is TGTGCCAGCACCCTCTCAGCGGGGGGCACCACAGATACGCAGTATTTT. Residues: CASTLSAGGTTDTQYF. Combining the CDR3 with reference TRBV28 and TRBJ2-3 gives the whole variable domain DVKVTQSSRYLVKRTGEKVFLECVQDMDHENMFWYRQDPGLGLRLIYFSYDVKMKEKGDIPEGYSVSREKKERFSLILESASTNQTSMYLCASTLSAGGTTDTQYFGPGTRLTVL.

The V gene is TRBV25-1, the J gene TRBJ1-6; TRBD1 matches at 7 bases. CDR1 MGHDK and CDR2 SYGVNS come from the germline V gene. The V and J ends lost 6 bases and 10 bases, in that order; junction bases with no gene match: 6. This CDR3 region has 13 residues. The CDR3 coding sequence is TGTGCCAGCAGAGACAGGGACCACTCACCCCTCCACTTT. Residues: CASRDRDHSPLHF.

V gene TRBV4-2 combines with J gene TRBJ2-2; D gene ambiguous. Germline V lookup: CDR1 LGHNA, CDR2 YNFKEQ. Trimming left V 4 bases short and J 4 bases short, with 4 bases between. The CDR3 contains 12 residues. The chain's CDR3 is CASSPSTGELFF. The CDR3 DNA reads TGTGCCAGCAGCCCGAGCACCGGGGAGCTGTTTTTT.

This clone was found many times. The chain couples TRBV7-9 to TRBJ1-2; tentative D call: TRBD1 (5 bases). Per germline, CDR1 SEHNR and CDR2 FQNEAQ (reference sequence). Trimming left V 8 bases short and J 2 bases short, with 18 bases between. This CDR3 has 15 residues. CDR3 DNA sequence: TGTGCCAGCCGTTGGGGGGACTTACCGAACTATGGCTACACCTTC. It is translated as CASRWGDLPNYGYTF.

The chain's CDR3 is CASSEMWDAGYYEQYF. In nucleotides, the CDR3 is TGTGCCAGCAGTGAAATGTGGGATGCAGGGTACTACGAGCAGTACTTC. The V call is TRBV6-1, the J call TRBJ2-7, with D possibly matching TRBD1 (5 bases). V lost 2 bases and J 3 bases, leaving 17 bases between the germline ends. The CDR3 has 16 residues. The germline CDR1 and CDR2 sequences are MNHNS and SASEGT.

The CDR3 spells CASSYQRGYEAFF. CDR3 DNA sequence: TGTGCCAGCAGCTACCAGCGGGGTTATGAAGCTTTCTTT. The J gene is TRBJ1-1, the V gene TRBV7-9; no firm D call. In germline, CDR1 is SEHNR, CDR2 FQNEAQ (reference sequence). V lost 4 bases to trimming and J lost 7 bases, with 13 bases between them. The CDR3 has 13 amino acids.

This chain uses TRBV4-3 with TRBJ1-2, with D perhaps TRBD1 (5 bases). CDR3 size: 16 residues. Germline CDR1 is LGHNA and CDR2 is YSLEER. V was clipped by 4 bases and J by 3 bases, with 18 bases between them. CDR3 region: CASSRELGASYYGYTF. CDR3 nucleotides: TGCGCCAGCAGCCGAGAACTTGGGGCTTCTTACTATGGCTACACCTTC.

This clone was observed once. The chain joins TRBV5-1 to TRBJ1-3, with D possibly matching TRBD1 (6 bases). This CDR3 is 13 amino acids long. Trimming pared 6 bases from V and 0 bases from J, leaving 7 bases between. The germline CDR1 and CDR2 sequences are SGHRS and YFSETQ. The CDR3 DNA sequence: TGCGCCAGCACGGACAGCTCTGGAAACACCATATATTTT. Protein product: CASTDSSGNTIYF.